Reported below is one T cell receptor (beta chain). Many counts were recorded for this clonotype. This receptor's antigen is unknown. No quality values exist for individual bases; no much larger clone is one base distant. The data belong to a study of tumor-infiltrating lymphocytes in glioblastoma multiforme (dated by TCRdb to 2015 to 2018). Regarding the study in general: To find out whether intratumoral genomic heterogeneity fosters TIL diversity, the study jointly investigated somatic mutations, TIL diversity and immune response activity.

Using a modified ARM-PCR protocol with multiple V-beta primers and a C-beta primer, the team built TCRB libraries from RNA through three nested multiplex PCR rounds. TCRB-specific cDNA was synthesized from approximately 0.5 ug total RNA with ProtoScript II Reverse Transcriptase and a C-beta primer. The description of the TCRB libraries did not include any unique molecular identifiers. In the third PCR, barcodes and adapters were added over about 25 cycles using Deep VentR (exo-) polymerase, and bands of 250-500 bp were then gel purified. TCRB libraries were sequenced on an Illumina HiSeq 2500 with 250 bp paired-end reads. The original methods were these. The reads were cleaned with Trimmomatic, merged with FLASH and assigned V, D and J segments with MiGEC before being analyzed in VDJtools. The Shannon-Wiener diversity index, calculated using VDJtools, was used to quantify repertoire diversity. TCRdb reworked the public reads: Q25 trimming with fastp, MiXCR clone assembly, productive beta chains retained. Rows with one shared CDR3 protein collapse into an entry with the most common genes and DNA. These V and J calls originate from TCRdb's pipeline instead of the authors' own analysis. The sample table lists about 18,000 distinct CDR3 sequences, about two thirds of them with a count of one. The top ten clones comprise roughly 18% of the sample.

The CDR3 runs 15 amino acids, cysteine and phenylalanine included. Only the CDR3 DNA stays, 45 bases, in frame from base 1. Based on the germline V gene (reference sequence), the CDR1 and CDR2 sequences are PRHDT and FYEKMQ. V trim: 2 bases; J trim: 4 bases; unmatched bases: 4. The paper's findings and limits, for the study overall: Generalizability was limited because only one glioblastoma patient was included in the TCR and somatic mutation analysis. RNA-based TCR sequencing may distort clone frequencies because T cells carry unequal numbers of TCR transcripts. The authors noted that sorting T cells into functional subsets, which was not done in the study, would be a future improvement.

For peripheral blood mononuclear cells, total RNA was isolated with TRIzol reagent and then purified using the RNeasy kit. Every RNA sample had an RNA integrity number above 6.5 and an OD 260/280 ratio above 1.9. Sequenced material: peripheral blood. The sequence is built from TRBV13 and TRBJ2-3; 9 nucleotides in the junction match TRBD2. This TCR derives from a male donor with glioblastoma. The CDR3 reads as follows: CASSLIGLASDTQYF. The DNA is as follows: TGTGCCAGCAGCTTAATCGGACTAGCGTCAGATACGCAGTATTTT.